Listed below are T cell receptor beta chains from one sample, sequenced in a study of blood T cell repertoires in COVID-19. Clones were sequenced by immunoSEQ multiplex PCR, and TCRdb holds only the in-frame ones, with some missing. Of about 150,000 clones in the sample, over 60% were seen once. Material: peripheral blood. Receptors originate from a woman at least 80 years old with acute or convalescent COVID-19. Each CDR3 is given with its conserved first and last residue. Fields, in order: V gene, J gene, D gene, clone size, CDR3 DNA, CDR3 protein. The D gene is left open where the match is weak. Where a row states a size, it is once, few, many or the class of an expanded clone; other rows omit it.

>TRBV19|TRBJ2-1|-|once
TGTGCCAGTAGTCCTTGGCAGGGGGGAATGAATGAGCAGTTCTTC
CASSPWQGGMNEQFF
>TRBV21-1|TRBJ2-7|-|-
TGTGCCAGCAGCAAAGGCCGGGAATGCTCCTACGAGCAGTACTTC
CASSKGRECSYEQYF
>TRBV5-1|TRBJ2-7|-|once
TGCGCCAGCAGCTTGGCCGGATGGGACAACGATTATGGTCTGCACGAGCAGTACTTC
CASSLAGWDNDYGLHEQYF
>TRBV5-6|TRBJ1-1|-|-
TGTGCCAGCAGCTTGGCTCTCTCTGAAGCTTTCTTT
CASSLALSEAFF
>TRBV5-1|TRBJ1-1|-|-
TGCGCCAGCAGCCTCCGGGAAGTAAGGAACACTGAAGCTTTCTTT
CASSLREVRNTEAFF
>TRBV28|TRBJ2-7|-|-
TGTGCCAGCAGTCCCCCCGGGTCTGGGGCGAACTACGAGCAGTACTTC
CASSPPGSGANYEQYF
>TRBV4-1|TRBJ2-6|-|-
TGCGCCAGCAGCCTAGAGTGGGGGGTTTATTCCTCTGGGGCCAACGTCCTGACTTTC
CASSLEWGVYSSGANVLTF
>TRBV7-9|TRBJ2-1|TRBD1|-
TGTGCCAGCAGCACCGGACCGGGACAGGGTGTTGCTGAGCAGTTCTTC
CASSTGPGQGVAEQFF
>TRBV5-6|TRBJ1-6|-|-
TGTGCCAGCAGCTTGTTTGGGAGCTCCTATAATTCACCCCTCCACTTT
CASSLFGSSYNSPLHF
>TRBV15|TRBJ2-7|TRBD1|-
TGTGCCACCAGCGAGCGGAGACAGGGTAGCTACGAGCAGTACTTC
CATSERRQGSYEQYF
>TRBV19|TRBJ1-2|-|-
TGTGCCAGTCGGGCAGGGGAGTTTTCGGCCGAAGGCTACACCTTC
CASRAGEFSAEGYTF
>TRBV13|TRBJ1-1|-|once
TGTGCCAGCAGCTTCGTCACAGACCCTCGGAACACTGAAGCTTTCTTT
CASSFVTDPRNTEAFF
>TRBV6-4|TRBJ2-3|-|few
TGTGCCAGCAGTCTACAGGGGACTAGCACAGATACGCAGTATTTT
CASSLQGTSTDTQYF
>TRBV5-1|TRBJ1-2|TRBD1|-
TGCGCCAGCAGAAATCAGGGGGCGCATTTTGGCTACACCTTC
CASRNQGAHFGYTF
>TRBV2|TRBJ1-5|TRBD1|many
TGTGCCAGCACGAGGGCAGGGGGGTTGGGTCAGCCCCAGCATTTT
CASTRAGGLGQPQHF
>TRBV6-5|TRBJ1-5|TRBD1|-
TGTGCCAGCAGGCGTACAGGGGGCGGTCAGCCCCAGCATTTT
CASRRTGGGQPQHF
>TRBV18|TRBJ2-2|TRBD2|-
TGTGCCAGCTCCCTAAGCACTAGCGGTAACACCGGGGAGCTGTTTTTT
CASSLSTSGNTGELFF
>TRBV19|TRBJ2-1|-|-
TGTGCCAGTAGCACCGGGATACCAACGATCAATGAGCAGTTCTTC
CASSTGIPTINEQFF
>TRBV18|TRBJ1-1|-|few
TGTGCCAGCTCACCACTCGGGAACACTGAAGCTTTCTTT
CASSPLGNTEAFF
>TRBV7-2|TRBJ2-2|-|-
TGTGCCAGCAGCCCCCAAACCCCCGGGATCGGGTCGGCCGGGGAGCTGTTTTTT
CASSPQTPGIGSAGELFF
>TRBV7-9|TRBJ1-3|-|-
TGTGCCAGCAGCTTAGGAGGCTCTGGAAACACCATATATTTT
CASSLGGSGNTIYF
>TRBV5-1|TRBJ1-1|-|-
TGCGCCAGCAGCTCGAGCGGGCAGAACACTGAAGCTTTCTTT
CASSSSGQNTEAFF
>TRBV18|TRBJ1-5|TRBD1|-
TGTGCCAGCTCAGGGACAGGGGCTAATCAGCCCCAGCATTTT
CASSGTGANQPQHF
>TRBV7-9|TRBJ2-7|-|few
TGTGCCAGCAGCTTAGGCGGCGGGACGGAGGTGAGGGAGCAGTACTTC
CASSLGGGTEVREQYF
>TRBV11-1|TRBJ2-3|TRBD2|-
TGTGCCAGCAGCCCTCGACTAGCGGGGGGATCAGATACGCAGTATTTT
CASSPRLAGGSDTQYF
>TRBV18|TRBJ1-1|TRBD1|-
TGTGCCAGCTCGCCAAGGACAGGGGGCAAGACTGAAGCTTTCTTT
CASSPRTGGKTEAFF
>TRBV7-9|TRBJ1-2|TRBD1|-
TGTGCCAGCAGCCCCGGGACAGACTATGGCTACACCTTC
CASSPGTDYGYTF
>TRBV27|TRBJ1-2|TRBD1|-
TGTGCCAGCAGAAGTCTTGAAGGACAGGGAAAGGGCTACACCTTC
CASRSLEGQGKGYTF